The 7 T cell receptor beta chains in this list originate from one sample, sequenced in a study of memory CD8 T cells in hepatitis C reinfection. Clones were read by immunoSEQ multiplex PCR, and TCRdb kept only the in-frame ones, dropping some. Of roughly 6,200 clones listed, around 87% are singletons. Time point reported: pre-reinfection, 55 to 20 weeks before reinfection detection. TCR sequencing was done directly ex vivo on sorted cells, without expansion in vitro. The sample was naive CD8+ T cells sorted from blood. The receptors were gathered from a man in his fifties with hepatitis C virus infection.

This chain joins TRBV7-9 and TRBJ1-1; TRBD1 agrees at 7 bases. J was trimmed by 6 bases and V by 5 bases; bases with no gene match: 6. The CDR3 totals 13 residues. CDR1 SEHNR and CDR2 FQNEAQ come from the germline V gene (reference sequence). CDR3 protein: CASSPTTGSEAFF. CDR3 sequence (DNA): TGTGCCAGCAGCCCAACGACAGGGTCTGAAGCTTTCTTT.

The chain has TRBV2 and TRBJ1-2; TRBD1 matches 8 bases. The V segment lost 8 bases and the J segment 5 bases; nucleotides outside the gene matches: 10. Germline V lookup: CDR1 SNHLY, CDR2 FYNNEI. The length of the CDR3 is 14 residues. CDR3 sequence reads: CASQTGQGTYGYTF. In DNA form, the CDR3 reads TGTGCCAGCCAGACTGGACAGGGAACGTATGGCTACACCTTC.

The chain recombines TRBV7-9 with TRBJ2-7, with D perhaps TRBD1 (6 bases). Germline CDR1 reads SEHNR; CDR2 reads FQNEAQ (reference sequence). V lost 5 bases and J lost 2, with 19 bases in between. This CDR3 region has 16 residues. The CDR3 DNA is TGTGCCAGCAGCCAGCGGTCGGCAGGGGTAACCTACGAGCAGTACTTC. Translated: CASSQRSAGVTYEQYF.

The V and J genes are TRBV7-8 and TRBJ2-5, with 9 nucleotides matching TRBD2. This CDR3 has 14 amino acids. From germline, CDR1 is SGHVS and CDR2 FQNEAQ. After removal of 5 bases from V and 2 bases from J, the junction contained 3 bases not matched to a gene. The CDR3 loop reads CASSVTSGQETQYF. CDR3 sequence (DNA): TGTGCCAGCAGCGTGACTAGCGGACAAGAGACCCAGTACTTC.

This chain connects TRBV4-1 to TRBJ2-1; 7 nucleotides agree with TRBD1. With 5 bases clipped from V and 6 bases from J, the junction kept 13 bases outside the gene matches. Germline V gene sequence: CDR1 MGHRA, CDR2 YSYEKL. The CDR3 runs to 16 residues. The CDR3 bases are TGCGCCAGCAGCTCGTTACAGGGGTTAGGCGGCAATGAGCAGTTCTTC. It translates to CASSSLQGLGGNEQFF.

This clone was found once. The chain combines TRBV7-6 with TRBJ1-6, with D unresolved. Germline CDR1 reads SGHVS; CDR2 reads FNYEAQ. Trimming took off 2 bases at V and 10 bases at J, with 15 bases between the two ends. The CDR3 covers 15 residues. In nucleotides, the CDR3 is TGTGCCAGCAGCTTATCCACGGAGGGTAGCTCACCCCTCCACTTT. This sequence encodes CASSLSTEGSSPLHF.

The chain couples TRBV9 to TRBJ2-3, with D perhaps matching TRBD1 (5 bases). V lost 4 bases to trimming and J lost 0 bases, with 12 bases between them. This CDR3 region has 15 residues. Per the germline V gene, CDR1 is SGDLS and CDR2 is YYNGEE. The CDR3, as DNA: TGTGCCAGCAGCAGGGGATCGAGTAGCACAGATACGCAGTATTTT. Translation: CASSRGSSSTDTQYF.